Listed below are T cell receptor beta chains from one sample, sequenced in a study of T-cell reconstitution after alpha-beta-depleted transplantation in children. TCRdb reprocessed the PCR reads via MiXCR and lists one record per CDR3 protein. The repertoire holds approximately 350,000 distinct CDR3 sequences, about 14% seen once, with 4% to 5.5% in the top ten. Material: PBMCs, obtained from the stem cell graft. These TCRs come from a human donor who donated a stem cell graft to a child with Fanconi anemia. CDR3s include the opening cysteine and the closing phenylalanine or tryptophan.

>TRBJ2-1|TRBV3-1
CASSRTGQSYNEQFF
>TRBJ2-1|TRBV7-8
CASSSLSVNEQFF
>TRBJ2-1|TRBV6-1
CASRRGGLRYNEQFF
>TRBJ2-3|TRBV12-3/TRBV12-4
CASRTSVTDTQYF
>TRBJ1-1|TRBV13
CASSSGQLIMNTEAFF
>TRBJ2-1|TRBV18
CASSPSAGGGHEQFF
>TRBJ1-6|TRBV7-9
CASSLGDTMNSPLHF
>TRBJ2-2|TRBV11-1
CASSPAWGLTGELFF
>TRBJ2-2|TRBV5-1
CASSPDVNGELFF
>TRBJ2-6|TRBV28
CASSSRANSGANVLTF
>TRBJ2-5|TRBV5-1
CASSLEGTQVLLETQYF
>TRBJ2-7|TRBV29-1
CSVARTDYEQYF
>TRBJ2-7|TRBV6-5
CASSYSTGQGNDEQYF
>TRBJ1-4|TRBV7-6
CASSLSSGRLNEKLFF
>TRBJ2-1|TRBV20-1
CSAKTLAGAFYNEQFF
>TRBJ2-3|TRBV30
CAWGEDTQYF
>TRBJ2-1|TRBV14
CASSQRPTNSYNEQFF
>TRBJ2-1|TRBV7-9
CASIPNVGRSSYNEQFF
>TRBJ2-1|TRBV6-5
CASSYPPPGQGSYNEQFF
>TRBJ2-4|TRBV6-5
CASSPPPIQYF
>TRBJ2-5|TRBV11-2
CASTRERGETQYF
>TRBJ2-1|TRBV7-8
CASSLQVRHYNEQFF
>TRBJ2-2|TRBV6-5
CASSFRRFRGTGELFF
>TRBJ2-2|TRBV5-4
CASSHWDRSGELFF
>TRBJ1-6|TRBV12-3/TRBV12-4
CASSGTGLYNSPLHF
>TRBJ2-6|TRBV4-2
CASSQGTRDSGANVLTF
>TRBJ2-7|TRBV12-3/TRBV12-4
CASSPRLDSYEQYF
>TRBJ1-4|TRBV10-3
CASSEPGEKLFF
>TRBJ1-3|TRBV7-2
CASSLGARNTIYF
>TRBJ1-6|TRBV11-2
CASSLGEALALHF
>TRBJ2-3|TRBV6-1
CASSEFRTGGVADTQYF
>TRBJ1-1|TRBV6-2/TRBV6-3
CASSPPGNLRVTEAFF
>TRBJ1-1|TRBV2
CASLRDFNTEAFF
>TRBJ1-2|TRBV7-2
CASSLANRGYGYTF
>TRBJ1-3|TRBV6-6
CATLPGARNTIYF
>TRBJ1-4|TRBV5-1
CASSLAPHSGEKPFF
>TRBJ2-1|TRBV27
CASSFAQGEQFF
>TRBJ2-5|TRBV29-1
CSVEGPTQYF
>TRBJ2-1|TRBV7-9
CASSLQAEKQFF
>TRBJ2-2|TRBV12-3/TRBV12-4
CASSLGQGITGELFF
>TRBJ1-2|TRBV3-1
CASSQGVVGYTF
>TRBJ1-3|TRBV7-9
CASSPTGGGSGNTIYF
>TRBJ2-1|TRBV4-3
CASSQVGDKNEQFF
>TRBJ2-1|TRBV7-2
CASSSGTVNNEQFF
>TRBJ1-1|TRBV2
CASTPIGGNTEAFF
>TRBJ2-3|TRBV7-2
CDSSLVGPTDTQYF
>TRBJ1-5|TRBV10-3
CAISEQGSDQPQHF
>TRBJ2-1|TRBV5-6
CASSLLQRSDEQFF
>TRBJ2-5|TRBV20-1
CSAPLAGGRAPETQYF
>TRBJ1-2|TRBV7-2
CATDGNGYTF
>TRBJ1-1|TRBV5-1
CASSLAPGAETEAFF
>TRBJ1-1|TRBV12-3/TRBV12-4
CASNNPGGDTEAFF
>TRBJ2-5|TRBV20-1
CSAREGTGLETQYF
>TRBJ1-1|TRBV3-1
CASSQTHRDTEAFF